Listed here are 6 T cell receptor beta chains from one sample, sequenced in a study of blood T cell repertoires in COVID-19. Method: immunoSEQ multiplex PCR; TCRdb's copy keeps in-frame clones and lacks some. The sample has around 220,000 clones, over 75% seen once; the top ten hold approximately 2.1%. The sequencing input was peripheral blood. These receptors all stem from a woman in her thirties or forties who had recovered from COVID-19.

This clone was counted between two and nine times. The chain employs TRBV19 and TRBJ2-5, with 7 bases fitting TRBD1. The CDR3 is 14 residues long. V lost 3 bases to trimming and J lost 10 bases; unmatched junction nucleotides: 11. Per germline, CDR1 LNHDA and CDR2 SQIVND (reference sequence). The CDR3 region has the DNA TGTGCCAGTAGTATCACAGGGGAGCAAAAGGACCAGTACTTC. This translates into CASSITGEQKDQYF.

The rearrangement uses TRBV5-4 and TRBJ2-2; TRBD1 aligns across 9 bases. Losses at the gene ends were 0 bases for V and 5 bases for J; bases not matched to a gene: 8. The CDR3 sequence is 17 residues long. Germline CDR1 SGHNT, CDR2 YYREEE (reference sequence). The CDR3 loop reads CASSLVSGTGRTGELFF. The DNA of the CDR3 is TGTGCCAGCAGCTTGGTTTCCGGGACAGGGAGAACCGGGGAGCTGTTTTTT.

This chain's CDR3 is CASSLTGQGINYGYTF. In DNA, the CDR3 is TGTGCCAGCAGCCTGACGGGCCAGGGGATTAACTATGGCTACACCTTC. J is TRBJ1-2 and V is TRBV4-2; TRBD1 might be the D (6 bases). V gave up 4 bases and J gave up 1 base, with 16 bases separating them. Germline V gene sequence: CDR1 LGHNA, CDR2 YNFKEQ. The CDR3 runs 16 residues.

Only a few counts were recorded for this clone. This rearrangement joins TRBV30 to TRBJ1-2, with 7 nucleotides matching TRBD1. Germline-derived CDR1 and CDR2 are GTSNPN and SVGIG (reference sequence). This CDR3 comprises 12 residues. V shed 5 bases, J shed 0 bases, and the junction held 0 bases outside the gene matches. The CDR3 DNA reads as TGTGCCTGGGGGACAGCTAACTATGGCTACACCTTC. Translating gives CAWGTANYGYTF.

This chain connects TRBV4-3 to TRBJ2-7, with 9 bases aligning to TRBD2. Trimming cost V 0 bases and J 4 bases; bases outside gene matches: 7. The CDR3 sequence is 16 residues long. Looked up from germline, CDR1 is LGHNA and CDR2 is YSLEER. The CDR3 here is CASSQDRRAGGYEQYF. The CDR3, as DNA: TGCGCCAGCAGCCAAGACAGGCGGGCGGGGGGGTACGAGCAGTACTTC.

In DNA, the CDR3 is TGTGCCAGTAGTACGCGGACAGGGGGTGGTGAAAAACTGTTTTTT. Translated, it gives CASSTRTGGGEKLFF. V usage is TRBV19 and J usage is TRBJ1-4; 10 bases line up with TRBD1. The CDR3 length is 15 residues. J gave up 7 bases and V 4 bases, and 6 bases lay outside the gene matches. Germline loops: CDR1 LNHDA, CDR2 SQIVND (reference sequence). The variable domain in full, with the rest retrieved from reference TRBV19 and TRBJ1-4, is DGGITQSPKYLFRKEGQNVTLSCEQNLNHDAMYWYRQDPGQGLRLIYYSQIVNDFQKGDIAEGYSVSREKKESFPLTVTSAQKNPTAFYLCASSTRTGGGEKLFFGSGTQLSVL.